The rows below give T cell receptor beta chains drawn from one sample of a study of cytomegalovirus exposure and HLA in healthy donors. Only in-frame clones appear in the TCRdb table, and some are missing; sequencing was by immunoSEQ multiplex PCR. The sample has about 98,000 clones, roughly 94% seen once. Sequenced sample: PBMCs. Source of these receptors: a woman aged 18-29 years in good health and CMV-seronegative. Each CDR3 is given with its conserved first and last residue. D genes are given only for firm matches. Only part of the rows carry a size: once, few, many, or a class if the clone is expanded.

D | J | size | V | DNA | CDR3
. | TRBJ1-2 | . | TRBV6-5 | TGTGCCAGCAGTTACGCAGGGGCTAACTATGGCTACACCTTC | CASSYAGANYGYTF
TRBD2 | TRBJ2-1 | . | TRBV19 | TGTGCCAGTACCGGACTACTTAGCGGGAAAAACAATGAGCAGTTCTTC | CASTGLLSGKNNEQFF
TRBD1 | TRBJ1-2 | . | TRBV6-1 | TGTGCCAGCAGTGAAGGCTCGGAAGGGACAGGGGATGGCTACACCTTC | CASSEGSEGTGDGYTF
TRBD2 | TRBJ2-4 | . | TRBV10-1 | TGCGCCAGCAGTGAGGCAAATGGACTAGCGGCCAAAAACATTCAGTACTTC | CASSEANGLAAKNIQYF
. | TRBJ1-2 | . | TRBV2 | TGTGCCAGCAGTGAAGAGAAGGGGTCCTGGGGCTACACCTTC | CASSEEKGSWGYTF
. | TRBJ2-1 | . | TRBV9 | TGTGCCAGCAGCGTAGCTCCAGGGCTCAATGAGCAGTTCTTC | CASSVAPGLNEQFF
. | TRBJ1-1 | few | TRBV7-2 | TGTGCCAGCAGCTTCGGCAGGGGATGGGCCACTGAAGCTTTCTTT | CASSFGRGWATEAFF
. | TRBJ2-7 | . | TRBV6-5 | TGTGCCAGCAGATCTGTCGGCTCCTACGAGCAGTACTTC | CASRSVGSYEQYF
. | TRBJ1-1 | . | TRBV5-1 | TGCGCCAGCAGTTCAGAGAACACTGAAGCTTTCTTT | CASSSENTEAFF
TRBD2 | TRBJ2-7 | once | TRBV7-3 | TGTGCCAGCAGCTTTAGCGGGGGGGGCTCCTACGAGCAGTACTTC | CASSFSGGGSYEQYF
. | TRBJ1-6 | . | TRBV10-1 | TGCGCCAGCAATTTAGTACAGAGCTATAATTCACCCCTCCACTTT | CASNLVQSYNSPLHF
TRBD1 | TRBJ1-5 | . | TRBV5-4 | TGTGCCAGCAGCCTATCCGGAGGGACAGGGGGCCCTCAGCCCCAGCATTTT | CASSLSGGTGGPQPQHF
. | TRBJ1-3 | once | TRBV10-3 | TGTGCCATCAGTGATGGGGGGGACGGAAGAAACACCATATATTTT | CAISDGGDGRNTIYF
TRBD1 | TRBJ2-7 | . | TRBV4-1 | TGCGCCAGCAGCCAAGACGTAACCGGGACAGGGTTCTACGAGCAGTACTTC | CASSQDVTGTGFYEQYF
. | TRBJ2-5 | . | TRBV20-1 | TGCAGTGCCCGCGGCCAAGAGACCCAGTACTTC | CSARGQETQYF
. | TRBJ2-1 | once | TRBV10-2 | TGCGCCAGCAGCGTGGACTATAGCGATGAGCAGTTCTTC | CASSVDYSDEQFF
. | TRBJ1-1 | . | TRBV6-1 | TGTGCCAGCAGTGTGAAGGACCAGGGAGGAACTGAAGCTTTCTTT | CASSVKDQGGTEAFF
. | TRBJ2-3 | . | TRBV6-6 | TGTGCCAGCAGACCGGACAGCCACCCCACAGATACGCAGTATTTT | CASRPDSHPTDTQYF
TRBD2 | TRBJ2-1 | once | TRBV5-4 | TGTGCCAGCAGCAGTAGCGGGAGGCTACATGAGCAGTTCTTC | CASSSSGRLHEQFF
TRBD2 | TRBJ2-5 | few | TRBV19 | TGTGCCAGTAGCGAGACTAGCGGATTCCAAGAGACCCAGTACTTC | CASSETSGFQETQYF
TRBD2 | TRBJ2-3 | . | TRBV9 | TGTGCCAGCAGCGTAACGGGAGGCCCGACCGCCACTAGCACAGATACGCAGTATTTT | CASSVTGGPTATSTDTQYF
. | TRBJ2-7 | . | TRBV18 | TGTGCCAGCTCTCCCCGGGACAACATTTACGAGCAGTACTTC | CASSPRDNIYEQYF
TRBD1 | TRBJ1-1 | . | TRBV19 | TGTGCCAGTAGTATCCGGGACAGGGGACGGACTGAAGCTTTCTTT | CASSIRDRGRTEAFF
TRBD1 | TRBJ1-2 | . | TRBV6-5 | TGTGCCAGCAGAACTCCCGGGACAGCCTGGGGCTACACCTTC | CASRTPGTAWGYTF
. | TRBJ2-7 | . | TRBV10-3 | TGTGCCATCAGCCCAGAGACAGCGCCCCAGAGCTCCTACGAGCAGTACTTC | CAISPETAPQSSYEQYF
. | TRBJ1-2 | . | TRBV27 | TGTGCCAGCAGTTTAGCTACAGGGAGTGGTGGCTACACCTTC | CASSLATGSGGYTF
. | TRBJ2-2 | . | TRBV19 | TGTGCCAGTTACCACTTACAGGGAGATTTGAACACCGGGGAGCTGTTTTTT | CASYHLQGDLNTGELFF
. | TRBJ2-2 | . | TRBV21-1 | TGTGCCAGCAGCAACATTGCGGTACAGGGGTCCGGGGAGCTGTTTTTT | CASSNIAVQGSGELFF
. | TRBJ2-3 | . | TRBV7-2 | TGTGCCAGCAGCCCGCCAGGGGCTATGACAGATACGCAGTATTTT | CASSPPGAMTDTQYF
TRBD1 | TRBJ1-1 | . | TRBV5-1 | TGCGCCAGCAGCTTTCGGACAGGGGGCACACGGGACACTGAAGCTTTCTTT | CASSFRTGGTRDTEAFF
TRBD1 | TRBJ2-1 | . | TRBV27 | TGTGCCAGCAGTTTAGGACAGGGGGGGTACAATGAGCAGTTCTTC | CASSLGQGGYNEQFF
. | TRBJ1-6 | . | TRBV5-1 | TGCGCCAGCAGCGTTGGCAGCTATAATTCACCCCTCCACTTT | CASSVGSYNSPLHF
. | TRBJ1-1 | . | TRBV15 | TGTGCCACCAGCAGTGGGAGACTTTTGAACACTGAAGCTTTCTTT | CATSSGRLLNTEAFF
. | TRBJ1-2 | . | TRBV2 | TGTGCCAGCAGTGTTGACGAGGGATCTCCCTATGGCTACACCTTC | CASSVDEGSPYGYTF
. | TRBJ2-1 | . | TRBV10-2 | TGCGCCAGCAGCCGGAATAGCGTCGATGAGCAGTTCTTC | CASSRNSVDEQFF
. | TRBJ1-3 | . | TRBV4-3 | TGCGCCAGCAGCCAAGATCCCGAGGGGGTCGGCTCTGGAAACACCATATATTTT | CASSQDPEGVGSGNTIYF
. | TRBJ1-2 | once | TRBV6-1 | TGTGCCAGCAGTGCGGGTTATGGCTACACCTTC | CASSAGYGYTF
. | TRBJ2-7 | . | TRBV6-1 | TGTGCCAGCAGTCCAGGGTCCTACGAGCAGTACTTC | CASSPGSYEQYF
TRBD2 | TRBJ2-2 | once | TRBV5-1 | TGCGCCAGCAGCTTACTAGCGGGAGGGGGCACCGGGGAGCTGTTTTTT | CASSLLAGGGTGELFF
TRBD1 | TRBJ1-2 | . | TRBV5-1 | TGCGCCAGCAGCTACGTTGACAGGGACGACTACACCTTC | CASSYVDRDDYTF
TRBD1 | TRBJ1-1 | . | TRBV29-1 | TGCAGCGCCCAGACAGGGGGCGAAGCTGAAGCTTTCTTT | CSAQTGGEAEAFF
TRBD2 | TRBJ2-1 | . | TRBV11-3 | TGTGCCAGCAGCTCCCTAGCGGGAGACTCCTACAATGAGCAGTTCTTC | CASSSLAGDSYNEQFF
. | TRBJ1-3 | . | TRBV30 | TGTGCCTGGAGTGTAGTCAGAAGCTCTGGAAACACCATATATTTT | CAWSVVRSSGNTIYF
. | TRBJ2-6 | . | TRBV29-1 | TGCAGCGTTGAAGAATTTGACAACTCTGGGGCCAACGTCCTGACTTTC | CSVEEFDNSGANVLTF
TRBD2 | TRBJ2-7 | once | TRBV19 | TGTGCCAGTAGTATACTAGCGGGGGGAGGTGAGCAGTACTTC | CASSILAGGGEQYF
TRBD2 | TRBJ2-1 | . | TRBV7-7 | TGTGCTAGCAGCTTCGGGACTAGCGGGAACTATGAGCAGTTCTTC | CASSFGTSGNYEQFF
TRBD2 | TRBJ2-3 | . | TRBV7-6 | TGTGCCAGCAGCGGACAACCGGGAGGAGATACGCAGTATTTT | CASSGQPGGDTQYF
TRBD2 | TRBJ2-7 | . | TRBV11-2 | TGTGCCAGCAGCATACTAGCGGGAGTAGGGGCCTACGAGCAGTACTTC | CASSILAGVGAYEQYF
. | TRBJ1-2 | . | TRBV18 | TGTGCCAGCTCACCACCGGGGGCAGACTATGGCTACACCTTC | CASSPPGADYGYTF
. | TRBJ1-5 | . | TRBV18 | TGTGCCAGCTCACCGCAGGACAGTTCTTGGGTTTATAGCAATCAGCCCCAGCATTTT | CASSPQDSSWVYSNQPQHF
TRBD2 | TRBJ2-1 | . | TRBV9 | TGTGCCAGCAGTTTGAGAGGGACTAGCGGGACTTACAATGAGCAGTTCTTC | CASSLRGTSGTYNEQFF
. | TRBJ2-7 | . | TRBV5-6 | TGTGCCATCTCAGGGGACGAGCAGTACTTC | CAISGDEQYF
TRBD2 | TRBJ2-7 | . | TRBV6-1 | TGTGCCAGCAGTGAAGCTACCGGGTTAGCGGGACCCTACGAGCAGTACTTC | CASSEATGLAGPYEQYF
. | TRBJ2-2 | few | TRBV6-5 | TGTGCCAGCAGTTACTCCAGGGGCGGTGTCGGGGAGCTGTTTTTT | CASSYSRGGVGELFF
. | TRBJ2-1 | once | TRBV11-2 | TGTGCCAGCAGCTTCCCTGGGACTTACAATGAGCAGTTCTTC | CASSFPGTYNEQFF
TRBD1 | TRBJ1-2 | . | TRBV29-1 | TGCAGCGTCTCAGACCGGGACAGCTATGGCTACACCTTC | CSVSDRDSYGYTF
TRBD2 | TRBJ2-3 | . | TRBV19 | TGTGCGAGTAGTATCACCGGGGCGGGGGGAAAAACTAGCACAGATACGCAGTATTTT | CASSITGAGGKTSTDTQYF